What follows are 9 T cell receptor beta chains derived from one specimen sequenced in a study of regulatory T cells in long-lasting Graves disease (dated by TCRdb to about 2021). Library preparation was by multiplex PCR. TCRdb records Illumina HiSeq 4000 as the sequencer. TCR beta libraries were built with iRepertoire HTBI primers and Arm-PCR amplification of CDR3 regions. TCRdb reworked the public reads: Q25 trimming with fastp, MiXCR clone assembly, productive beta chains retained. Rows are unified per CDR3 protein, each entry keeping the most common DNA and genes. Within this sample are under 400,000 distinct CDR3 sequences, with 16% of them counted one time only. The ten largest clones capture about 27% of the sample. The sample's time point, from its label and the paper: newly diagnosed GD, antithyroid drugs for less than 3 months. RNA was extracted from PBMCs in TRIzol for both TCR sequencing and RNA sequencing.

This sample was also put to use in a study of T cells in Graves' hyperthyroidism and ophthalmopathy.

The sample here was peripheral blood mononuclear cells (PBMCs), taken at new diagnosis, from a patient treated with antithyroid drugs. All receptors come from a man aged 35 to 55 with Graves disease. Donor details come from another sample of the same person, matched by shared clones.

This clonotype came up a few times. The chain links TRBV5-4 to TRBJ2-7, with D possibly called TRBD1 or TRBD2 (5 bases each). Trimming took off 4 bases at V and 2 bases at J, with 10 bases between the two ends. The CDR3 runs to 13 residues. Germline CDR1 is SGHNT and CDR2 is YYREEE (reference sequence). The DNA of the CDR3 is TGTGCCAGCAGCAAGAGGGGTACCTACGAGCAGTACTTC. Translating gives CASSKRGTYEQYF.

This clonotype was detected ten times or more. The chain joins TRBV19 to TRBJ1-1; the D gene is possibly TRBD1 (6 bases). CDR3 length: 14 residues. Trimming shortened V by 8 bases and J by 0 bases, and 13 bases separated the two germline ends. Germline V CDR1 and CDR2: LNHDA, SQIVND (reference sequence). CDR3 loop: CASQQGLMNTEAFF. CDR3 nucleotides: TGTGCCAGTCAACAGGGCCTAATGAACACTGAAGCTTTCTTT.

This clonotype was observed many times. CDR3 sequence reads: CASGAGGPNNEQFF. In DNA form, the CDR3 reads TGTGCCAGCGGAGCGGGGGGTCCTAACAATGAGCAGTTCTTC. The chain uses TRBV7-2 and TRBJ2-1; 9 bases map to TRBD2. The junction had 7 bases not matched to a gene; V was cut back by 8 bases and J by 5 bases. Per the germline V gene, CDR1 is SGHTA and CDR2 is FQGNSA. CDR3 size: 14 residues.

In its sample, this clonotype was seen many times. The CDR3 DNA follows: TGCAGCGTTACCATCCCCGGGACAGGGAACTCCGAGCAGTACTTC. Translation: CSVTIPGTGNSEQYF. The V gene is TRBV29-1, the J gene TRBJ2-7; 9 bases fit TRBD1. Germline loops: CDR1 SQVTM, CDR2 ANQGSEA. The CDR3 consists of 15 residues. The V and J ends lost 5 bases and 6 bases, in that order; junction bases with no gene match: 14.

The table lists this clonotype with many counts. The chain has TRBV28 and TRBJ2-3; 7 bases agree with TRBD1. The germline V gene has CDR1 MDHEN and CDR2 SYDVKM. The CDR3 is 15 residues long. V lost 6 bases, J lost 6 bases, and 12 bases stayed unmatched. The CDR3 region has the DNA TGTGCCAGCAGATCCGACAGGGAGAATAGGGATACGCAGTATTTT. It is translated as CASRSDRENRDTQYF.

The chain couples TRBV7-9 to TRBJ1-2; unclear D gene. CDR1 and CDR2 (germline): SEHNR, FQNEAQ (reference sequence). With 5 bases removed from V and 6 bases from J, the gap between germline ends came to 19 bases. This CDR3 spans 15 amino acids. This chain's CDR3 is CASSARLEYVHGYTF. DNA for the CDR3: TGTGCCAGCAGCGCGAGATTGGAATATGTCCATGGCTACACCTTC.

As to this clonotype: This likely stems from a read error, as it lies one base from a far larger clone. This chain connects TRBV30 to TRBJ2-3; TRBD2 matches at 7 bases. CDR1 is GTSNPN and CDR2 is SVGIG in the germline V gene (reference sequence). This CDR3 is 11 amino acids long. The CDR3 is CAWGRAAEAYF. The CDR3 coding sequence is TGTGCCTGGGGGAGGGCAGCTGAAGCTTACTTT.

This clonotype has at least ten counts. The rearrangement uses TRBV10-3 and TRBJ2-5; tentatively, D is TRBD2 (6 bases). With 4 bases removed from V and 7 bases from J, the gap between germline ends came to 10 bases. This CDR3 region has 12 residues. Germline V gene lookup returns CDR1 ENHRY and CDR2 SYGVKD. DNA of the CDR3: TGTGCCATCAGTGCCGGGGGTCGGACCCAGTACTTC. This codes for CAISAGGRTQYF.

This chain connects TRBV6-2 or TRBV6-3 to TRBJ2-5; D unresolved. CDR1 and CDR2 from the germline V gene are MNHEY and SVGEGT. This CDR3 has 12 amino acids. V was trimmed by 5 bases and J by 6 bases, leaving 10 bases between them. The CDR3 reads CASSDPSQTQYF. Here the CDR3 DNA reads TGTGCCAGCAGTGACCCAAGTCAGACCCAGTACTTC.